The 3 T cell receptor beta chains below all came from one sample that was sequenced in a study of T-cell memory formation after mild COVID-19. In TCRdb, the 5' RACE reads were re-called with MiXCR into one record per CDR3 protein. The repertoire holds approximately 89,000 distinct CDR3 sequences, with 9.5% to 15% as singletons. Sequenced sample: PBMCs or a T cell subset sorted from them (not recorded which). The receptors derive from a man aged 18 to 30 who had mild COVID-19 (a few samples of this study predate the infection). Cell type and time point are not known.

The chain links TRBV7-2 to TRBJ2-3; maybe TRBD2 (5 bases). Deletions cut 7 bases from V and 0 bases from J, with 23 bases between. The CDR3 length is 18 residues. Germline lookup yields CDR1 SGHTA and CDR2 FQGNSA. CDR3 bases: TGTGCCAGCACCCCCCCCCCTCAGGCGGGCCCTAGCACAGATACGCAGTATTTT. It encodes CASTPPPQAGPSTDTQYF.

This clonotype was seen a handful of times. J is TRBJ2-3 and V is TRBV19, with D perhaps TRBD1 (6 bases). Germline V lookup: CDR1 LNHDA, CDR2 SQIVND (reference sequence). V shed 4 bases and J shed 6 bases, with 11 bases lying between them. The CDR3 sequence is 13 residues long. CDR3 in DNA: TGTGCCAGTAGTACGGAAGACAGGGATACGCAGTATTTT. Protein product: CASSTEDRDTQYF.

V is TRBV12-3 or TRBV12-4 and J is TRBJ2-5; 13 nucleotides line up with TRBD2. Trimming removed 4 bases from V and 7 bases from J; junction bases left unmatched: 15. This CDR3 region has 18 residues. The CDR3 DNA is TGTGCCAGCAGTTCCGGGACTAGCGGGGCCTGGCGGTTCGGGACCCAGTACTTC. Its translation is CASSSGTSGAWRFGTQYF.